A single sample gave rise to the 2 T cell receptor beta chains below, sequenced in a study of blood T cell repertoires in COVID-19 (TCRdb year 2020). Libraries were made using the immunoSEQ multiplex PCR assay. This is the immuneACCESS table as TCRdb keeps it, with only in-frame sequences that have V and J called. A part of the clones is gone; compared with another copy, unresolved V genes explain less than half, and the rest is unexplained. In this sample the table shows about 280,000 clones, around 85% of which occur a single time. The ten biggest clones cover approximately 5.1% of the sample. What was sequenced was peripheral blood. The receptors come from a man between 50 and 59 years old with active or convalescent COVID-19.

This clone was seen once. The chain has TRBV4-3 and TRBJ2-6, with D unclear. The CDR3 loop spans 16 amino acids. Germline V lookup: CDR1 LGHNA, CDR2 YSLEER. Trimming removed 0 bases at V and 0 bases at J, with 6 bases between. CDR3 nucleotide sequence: TGCGCCAGCAGCCAAGAACTTACCTCTGGGGCCAACGTCCTGACTTTC. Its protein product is CASSQELTSGANVLTF.

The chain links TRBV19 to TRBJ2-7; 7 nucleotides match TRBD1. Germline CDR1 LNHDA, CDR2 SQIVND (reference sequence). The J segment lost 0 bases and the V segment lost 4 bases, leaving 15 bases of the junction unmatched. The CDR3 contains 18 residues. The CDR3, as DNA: TGTGCCAGTAGTAAGGGCCCCCTATCCGGGACAGCCTCCTACGAGCAGTACTTC. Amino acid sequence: CASSKGPLSGTASYEQYF.